This paragraph covers one T cell receptor (beta chain) sequence. The sample is drawn from a study of CD8 T cells in Susac syndrome. Germline V gene sequence: CDR1 SGHVS, CDR2 FNYEAQ. Deletions cut 0 bases from V and 9 bases from J, with 9 bases between. The CDR3 is 13 amino acids. Random hexamers were used to reverse transcribe the RNA input (about 0.45 to 1 ug). A multiplex approach, immunoSEQ multiplex PCR, amplified TCR beta CDR3 across 54 Vbeta and 13 Jbeta. MiXCR was run by TCRdb on the immunoSEQ multiplex PCR reads, yielding one entry per CDR3 protein. Of approximately 180,000 distinct CDR3 sequences in the sample, roughly 92% were seen once.

The TCR originated in a human donor with multiple sclerosis. Specimen: CD4+ T cells from PBMCs. The chain uses TRBV7-6 and TRBJ2-1; D is unclear. DNA for the CDR3: TGTGCCAGCAGCTTAGCTAGTTTTGGTGAGCAGTTCTTC. This codes for CASSLASFGEQFF. Together with reference TRBV7-6 and TRBJ2-1, the CDR3 gives the full variable domain: GAGVSQSPRYKVTKRGQDVALRCDPISGHVSLYWYRQALGQGPEFLTYFNYEAQQDKSGLPNDRFSAERPEGSISTLTIQRTEQRDSAMYRCASSLASFGEQFFGPGTRLTVL.